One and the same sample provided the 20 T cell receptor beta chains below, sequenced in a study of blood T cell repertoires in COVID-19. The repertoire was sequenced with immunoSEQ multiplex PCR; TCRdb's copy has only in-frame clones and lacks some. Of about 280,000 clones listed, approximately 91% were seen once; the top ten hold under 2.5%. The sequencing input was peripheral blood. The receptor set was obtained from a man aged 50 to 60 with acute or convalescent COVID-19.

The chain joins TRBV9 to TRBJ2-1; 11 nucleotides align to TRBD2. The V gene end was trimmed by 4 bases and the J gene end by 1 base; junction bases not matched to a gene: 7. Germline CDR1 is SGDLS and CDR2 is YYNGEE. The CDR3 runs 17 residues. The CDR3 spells CASSTSTSGESYNEQFF. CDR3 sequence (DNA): TGTGCCAGCAGCACCTCGACTAGCGGGGAGTCCTACAATGAGCAGTTCTTC.

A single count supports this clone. CDR3 sequence reads: CASSGREFYGYTF. In DNA form, the CDR3 reads TGTGCCAGTAGTGGCCGGGAGTTCTATGGCTACACCTTC. The V call is TRBV19, the J call TRBJ1-2; no firm D call. V lost 5 bases and J lost 4, with 11 bases in between. CDR1 and CDR2 (germline): LNHDA, SQIVND (reference sequence). The CDR3 is made up of 13 amino acids.

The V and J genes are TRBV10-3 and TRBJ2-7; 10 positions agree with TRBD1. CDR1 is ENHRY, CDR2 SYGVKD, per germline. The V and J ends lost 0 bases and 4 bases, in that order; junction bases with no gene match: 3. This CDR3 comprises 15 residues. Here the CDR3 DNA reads TGTGCCATCAGTGAGTCGACAGGGGGCGGATACGAGCAGTACTTC. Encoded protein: CAISESTGGGYEQYF.

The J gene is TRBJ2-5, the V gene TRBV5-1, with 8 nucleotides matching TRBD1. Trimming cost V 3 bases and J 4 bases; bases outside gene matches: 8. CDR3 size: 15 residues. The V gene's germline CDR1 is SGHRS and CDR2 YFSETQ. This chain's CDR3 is CASSSRQGRAETQYF. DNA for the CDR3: TGCGCCAGCAGCTCTCGACAGGGGCGGGCAGAGACCCAGTACTTC.

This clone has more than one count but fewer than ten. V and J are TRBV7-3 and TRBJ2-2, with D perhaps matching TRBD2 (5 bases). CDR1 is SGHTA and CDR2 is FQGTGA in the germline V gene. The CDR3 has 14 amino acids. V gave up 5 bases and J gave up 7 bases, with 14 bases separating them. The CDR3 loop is CASSPRAGGGELFF. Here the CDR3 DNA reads TGTGCCAGCAGCCCCCGCGCGGGTGGCGGGGAGCTGTTTTTT.

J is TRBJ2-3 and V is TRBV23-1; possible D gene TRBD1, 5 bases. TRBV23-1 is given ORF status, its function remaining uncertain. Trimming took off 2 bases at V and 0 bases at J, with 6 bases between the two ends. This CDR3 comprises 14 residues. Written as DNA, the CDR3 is TGCGCCAGCAGTCAACACAGGAGCACAGATACGCAGTATTTT. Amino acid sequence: CASSQHRSTDTQYF.

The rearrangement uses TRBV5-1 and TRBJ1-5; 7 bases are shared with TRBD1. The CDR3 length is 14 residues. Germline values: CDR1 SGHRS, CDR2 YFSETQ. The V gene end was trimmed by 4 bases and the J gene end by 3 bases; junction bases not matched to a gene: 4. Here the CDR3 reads CASSPGTANQPQHF. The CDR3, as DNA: TGCGCCAGCAGCCCCGGGACAGCCAATCAGCCCCAGCATTTT.

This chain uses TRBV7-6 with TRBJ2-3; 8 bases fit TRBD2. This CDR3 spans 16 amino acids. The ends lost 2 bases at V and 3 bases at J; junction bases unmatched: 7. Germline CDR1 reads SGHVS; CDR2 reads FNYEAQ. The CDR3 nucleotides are TGTGCCAGCAGCTTATCCAGCGGGGGCTTAACAGATACGCAGTATTTT. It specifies CASSLSSGGLTDTQYF.

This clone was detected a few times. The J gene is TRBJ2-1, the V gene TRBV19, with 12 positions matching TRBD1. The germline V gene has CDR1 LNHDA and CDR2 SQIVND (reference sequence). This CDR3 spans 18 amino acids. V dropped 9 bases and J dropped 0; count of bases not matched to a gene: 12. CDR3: CASQLHPGQGASYNEQFF. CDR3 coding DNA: TGTGCCAGCCAATTACATCCGGGACAGGGGGCCTCCTACAATGAGCAGTTCTTC.

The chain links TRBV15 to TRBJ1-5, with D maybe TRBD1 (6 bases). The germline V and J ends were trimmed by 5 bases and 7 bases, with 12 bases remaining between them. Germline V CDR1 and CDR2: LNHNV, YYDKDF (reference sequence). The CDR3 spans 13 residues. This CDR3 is CATSGSQGQPQHF. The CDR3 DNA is TGTGCCACCAGCGGATCACAGGGACAGCCCCAGCATTTT.

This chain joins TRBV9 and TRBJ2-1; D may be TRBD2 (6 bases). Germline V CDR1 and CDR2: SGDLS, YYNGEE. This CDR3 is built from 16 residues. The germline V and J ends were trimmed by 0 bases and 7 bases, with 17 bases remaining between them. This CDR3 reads CASSVDGTQSSNEQFF. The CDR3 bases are TGTGCCAGCAGCGTAGACGGGACTCAAAGTAGTAATGAGCAGTTCTTC.

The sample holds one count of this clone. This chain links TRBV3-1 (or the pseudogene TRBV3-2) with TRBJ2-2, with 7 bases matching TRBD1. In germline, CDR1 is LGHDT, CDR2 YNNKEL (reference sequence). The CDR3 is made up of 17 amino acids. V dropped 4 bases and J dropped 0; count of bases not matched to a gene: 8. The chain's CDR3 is CASSPNPGTANTGELFF. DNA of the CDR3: TGTGCCAGCAGCCCCAACCCCGGGACAGCGAACACCGGGGAGCTGTTTTTT.

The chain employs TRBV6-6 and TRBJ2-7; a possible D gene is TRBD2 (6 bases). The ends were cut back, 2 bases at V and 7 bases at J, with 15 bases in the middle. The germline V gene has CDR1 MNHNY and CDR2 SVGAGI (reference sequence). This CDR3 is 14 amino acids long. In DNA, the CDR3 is TGTGCCAGCAGTTACGGAGGGGAAGGCGAGGAGCAGTACTTC. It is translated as CASSYGGEGEEQYF.

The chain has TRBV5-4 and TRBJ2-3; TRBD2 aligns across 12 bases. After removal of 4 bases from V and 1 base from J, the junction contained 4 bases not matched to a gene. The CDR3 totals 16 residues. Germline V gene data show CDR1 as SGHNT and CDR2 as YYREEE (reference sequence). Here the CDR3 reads CASSKSSGGGTDTQYF. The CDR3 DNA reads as TGTGCCAGCAGCAAATCTAGCGGGGGGGGCACAGATACGCAGTATTTT.

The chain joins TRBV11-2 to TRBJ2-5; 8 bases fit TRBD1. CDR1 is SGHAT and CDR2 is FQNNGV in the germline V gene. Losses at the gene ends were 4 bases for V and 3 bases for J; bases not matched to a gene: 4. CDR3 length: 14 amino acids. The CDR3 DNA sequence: TGTGCCAGCAGCTCCCTGACAGGGGAAGAGACCCAGTACTTC. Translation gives CASSSLTGEETQYF.

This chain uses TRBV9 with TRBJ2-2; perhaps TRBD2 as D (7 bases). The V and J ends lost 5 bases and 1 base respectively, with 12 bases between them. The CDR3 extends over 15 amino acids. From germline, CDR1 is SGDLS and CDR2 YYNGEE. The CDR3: CASRAGQQNTGELFF. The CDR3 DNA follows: TGTGCCAGCAGAGCGGGACAACAGAACACCGGGGAGCTGTTTTTT.

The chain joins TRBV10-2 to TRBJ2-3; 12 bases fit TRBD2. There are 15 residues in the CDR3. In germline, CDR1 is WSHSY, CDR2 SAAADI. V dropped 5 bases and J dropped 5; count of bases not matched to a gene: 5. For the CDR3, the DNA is TGCGCCAGCAGTCCTAGCGGGGGGGCCAAAGATACGCAGTATTTT. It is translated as CASSPSGGAKDTQYF.

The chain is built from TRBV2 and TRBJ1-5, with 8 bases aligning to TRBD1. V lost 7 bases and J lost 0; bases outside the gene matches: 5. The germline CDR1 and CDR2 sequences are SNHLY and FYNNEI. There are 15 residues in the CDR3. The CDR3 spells CASKTGAPSNQPQHF. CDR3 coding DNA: TGTGCCAGCAAGACAGGGGCCCCTAGCAATCAGCCCCAGCATTTT.

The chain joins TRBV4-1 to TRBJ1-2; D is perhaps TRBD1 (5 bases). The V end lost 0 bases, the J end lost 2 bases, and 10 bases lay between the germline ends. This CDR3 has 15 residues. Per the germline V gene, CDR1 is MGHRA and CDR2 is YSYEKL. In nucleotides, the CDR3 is TGCGCCAGCAGCCAAGATTCTCAGGGAAACTATGGCTACACCTTC. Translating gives CASSQDSQGNYGYTF.

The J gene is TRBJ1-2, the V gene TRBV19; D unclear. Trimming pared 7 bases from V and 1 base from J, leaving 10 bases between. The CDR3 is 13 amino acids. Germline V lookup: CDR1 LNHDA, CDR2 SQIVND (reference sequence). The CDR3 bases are TGTGCCAGTACCCAACATCTTAACTATGGCTACACCTTC. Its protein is CASTQHLNYGYTF.